In this sample, the clone carrying this T cell receptor beta chain turned up a few times. TCRdb passed the RT-PCR reads through MiXCR, listing each CDR3 protein once. The table lists more than 600,000 distinct CDR3 sequences, more than 13% of them singletons. Sequenced: memory CD4+ T cells from blood. The TCR sequence derives from a female donor in good health, serving as a healthy control.

The DNA of the CDR3 is TGTGCCAGCAGGAGGACCGTTGCCTACGAGCAGTACTTC. Amino acid sequence: CASRRTVAYEQYF. V usage is TRBV12-3 or TRBV12-4 and J usage is TRBJ2-7; D not resolved. Trimming stripped 6 bases from V and 2 bases from J, with 11 bases between. The CDR3 is 13 amino acids.